This T cell receptor (beta chain) appears in the sequencing data of a study of blood T cells in healthy people across ages. Study results and caveats: Versus aged donors, long-lived donors had higher diversity and more naive CD4+ cells.

In its sample, this clonotype was seen a few times. Its antigen is unknown. The second PCR ran roughly 6 to 11 cycles with a sample-barcoded 5' primer and J-beta primers. TCRdb fed the 5' RACE reads into MiXCR, producing one record per CDR3 protein. The sample records 1.5 million to 2 million distinct CDR3 sequences, roughly 52% being singletons. Each donor gave roughly 9.2 milliliters of peripheral blood. V dropped 6 bases and J dropped 4 bases, with 16 bases sitting between them. CDR3 length: 15 amino acids. Germline CDR1 reads PRHDT; CDR2 reads FYEKMQ (reference sequence). The source of this sequence is a woman aged 40-49 years in good health. The rearrangement joins TRBV13 to TRBJ2-1, with no clear D. The sample was blood. The chain's CDR3 is CASSRASTEYNEQFF. CDR3 in DNA: TGTGCCAGCAGTCGCGCCTCGACCGAATACAATGAGCAGTTCTTC.